This is a list of T cell receptor beta chains from one sample in a study of tumor T cells in aggressive B-cell lymphoma. TCRdb's copy holds only in-frame clones and misses some; the assay was immunoSEQ multiplex PCR. In the table there are about 1,000 clones, over 70% of which are singletons. The sequencing sample was made of tumor tissue. The receptors stem from an adult with diffuse large B cell lymphoma. The CDR3 runs from the conserved cysteine through the conserved F or W. Fields, in order: J gene, V gene, D gene, clone size, CDR3 DNA, CDR3 protein. The D gene is left open where the match is weak. Rows may omit the clone size; those that give it use once, few, many or a size class.

>TRBJ1-2|TRBV9|.|few
TGTGCCAGCAGCGTAGCCCCAGGGCCTAGTGGCTACACCTTC
CASSVAPGPSGYTF
>TRBJ2-7|TRBV6-6|.|.
TGTGCCAGCAAGGGGGTCGAGCAGTACTTC
CASKGVEQYF
>TRBJ2-7|TRBV19|.|once
TGTGCCAGTAGTATATACAGCGGTGGGACCTACGAGCAGTACTTC
CASSIYSGGTYEQYF
>TRBJ2-7|TRBV7-6|.|.
TGTGCCAGCAGCCAAGGCGGGGGCTTCTCCTACGAGCAGTACTTC
CASSQGGGFSYEQYF
>TRBJ2-7|TRBV11-2|TRBD1|.
TGTGCCAGCAGCTGGGGGACAGGCTCCTACGAGCAGTACTTC
CASSWGTGSYEQYF
>TRBJ2-7|TRBV30|TRBD1|.
TGTGCCTGGAGTGTACAGGGGGCTGGCTACGAGCAGTACTTC
CAWSVQGAGYEQYF
>TRBJ2-7|TRBV30|.|.
TGTGCCTGGAGTCCTCCCCAGACAGTGGGCTACGAGCAGTACTTC
CAWSPPQTVGYEQYF
>TRBJ2-1|TRBV4-1|TRBD2|once
TGCGCCAGCAGCCAGTGGGGTAGCGGGGCTGATGAGCAGTTCTTC
CASSQWGSGADEQFF
>TRBJ1-2|TRBV6-1|.|.
TGTGCCAGCAAAAGCCAAGGACAGTTTAACTATGGCTACACCTTC
CASKSQGQFNYGYTF
>TRBJ2-7|TRBV28|.|.
TGTGCCAGCAGTTTTTTGCAGGGCACCTACGAGCAGTACTTC
CASSFLQGTYEQYF
>TRBJ2-5|TRBV19|TRBD2|.
TGTGCCAGTAGTGTCTGGGGGGGGTTCCAAGAGACCCAGTACTTC
CASSVWGGFQETQYF
>TRBJ2-7|TRBV18|TRBD2|.
TGTGCCAGCTCACCTCTTGAGGCGGCGGGAGGGATCTACGAGCAGTACTTC
CASSPLEAAGGIYEQYF
>TRBJ1-6|TRBV27|.|few
TGTGCCAGCAGTTCCCTTGGACAGATGAATTCACCCCTCCACTTT
CASSSLGQMNSPLHF
>TRBJ1-2|TRBV4-3|TRBD1|.
TGCGCCAGCAGCCACGGGACAGGCGTTCCTAACTATGGCTACACCTTC
CASSHGTGVPNYGYTF
>TRBJ1-4|TRBV2|.|.
TGTGCCAGCAGTGAGTGGGGCGCAACTAATGAAAAACTGTTTTTT
CASSEWGATNEKLFF
>TRBJ2-7|TRBV29-1|TRBD2|.
TGCAGCGTTGAAGGACTAGCGATCACCGAGCAGTACTTC
CSVEGLAITEQYF
>TRBJ1-2|TRBV9|TRBD1|few
TGTGCCAGCAGCCTCCGGGACAGGGGTCACTATGGCTACACCTTC
CASSLRDRGHYGYTF
>TRBJ2-5|TRBV5-1|TRBD1|.
TGCGCCAGCAGCTGGCTGGGGACAGTTCAAGAGACCCAGTACTTC
CASSWLGTVQETQYF
>TRBJ1-5|TRBV21-1|.|.
TGTGCCCCCTTTTTCGGGACAGGCGTTTGTTTAGGCAATCAGCCCCAGCATTTT
CAPFFGTGVCLGNQPQHF
>TRBJ2-5|TRBV2|.|.
TGTGCCAGCAGGGGGGGGACCCAGTACTTC
CASRGGTQYF
>TRBJ2-1|TRBV7-3|TRBD2|.
TGTGCCAGCAGCGCGGGACTAGGTGGTGATGAGCAGTTCTTC
CASSAGLGGDEQFF
>TRBJ2-7|TRBV5-6|.|.
TGTGCCAGCAGCTTGTCAGCCGGGGATTACTACGAGCAGTACTTC
CASSLSAGDYYEQYF
>TRBJ2-7|TRBV28|TRBD1|.
TGTGCCAGCAGTTTCGTAAGGGGGCCATACGAGCAGTACTTC
CASSFVRGPYEQYF